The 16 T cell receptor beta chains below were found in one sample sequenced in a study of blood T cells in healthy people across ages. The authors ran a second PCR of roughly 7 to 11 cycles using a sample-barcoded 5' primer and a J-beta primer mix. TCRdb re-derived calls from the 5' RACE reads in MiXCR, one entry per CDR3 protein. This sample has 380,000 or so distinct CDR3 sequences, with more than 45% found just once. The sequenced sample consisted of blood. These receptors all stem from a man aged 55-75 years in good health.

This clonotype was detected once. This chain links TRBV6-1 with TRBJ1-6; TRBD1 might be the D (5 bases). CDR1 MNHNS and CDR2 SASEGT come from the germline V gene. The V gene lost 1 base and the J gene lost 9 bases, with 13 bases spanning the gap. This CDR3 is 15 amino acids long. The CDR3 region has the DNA TGTGCCAGCAGTGAAGTGCCAGGGAGGGCTTCACCCCTCCACTTT. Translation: CASSEVPGRASPLHF.

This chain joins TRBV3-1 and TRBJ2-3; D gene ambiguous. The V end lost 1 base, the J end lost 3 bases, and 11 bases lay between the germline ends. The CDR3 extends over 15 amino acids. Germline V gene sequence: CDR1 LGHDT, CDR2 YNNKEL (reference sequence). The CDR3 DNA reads TGTGCCAGCAGCCAAGTCTCCTCCGGGACAGATACGCAGTATTTT. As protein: CASSQVSSGTDTQYF.

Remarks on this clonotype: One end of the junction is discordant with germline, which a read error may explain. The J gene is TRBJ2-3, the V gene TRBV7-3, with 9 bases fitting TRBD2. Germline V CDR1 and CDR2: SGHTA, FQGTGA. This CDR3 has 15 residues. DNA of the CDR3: TGTGCCGGCAGCTTAATAGCGGGAGGCACAGATACGCAGTATTTT. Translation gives CAGSLIAGGTDTQYF.

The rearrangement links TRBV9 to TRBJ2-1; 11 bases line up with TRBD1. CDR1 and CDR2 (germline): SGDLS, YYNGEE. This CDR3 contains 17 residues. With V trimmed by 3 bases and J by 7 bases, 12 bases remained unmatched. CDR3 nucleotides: TGTGCCAGCAGCGCCATAGGGGGGACAGGGGGTAAGAATGAGCAGTTCTTC. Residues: CASSAIGGTGGKNEQFF.

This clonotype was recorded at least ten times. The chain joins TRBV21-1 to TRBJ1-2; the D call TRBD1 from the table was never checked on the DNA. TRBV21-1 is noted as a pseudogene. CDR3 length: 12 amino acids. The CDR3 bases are TGTGCCAGGAGACAGGGCAACCATGGCTACACCTTC. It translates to CARRQGNHGYTF.

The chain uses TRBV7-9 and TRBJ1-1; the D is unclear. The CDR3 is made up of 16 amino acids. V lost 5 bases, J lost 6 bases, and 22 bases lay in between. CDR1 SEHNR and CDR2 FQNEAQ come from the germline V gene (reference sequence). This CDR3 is CASSPRRAVVRAEAFF. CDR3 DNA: TGTGCCAGCAGCCCCCGACGAGCGGTGGTTAGGGCTGAAGCTTTCTTT.

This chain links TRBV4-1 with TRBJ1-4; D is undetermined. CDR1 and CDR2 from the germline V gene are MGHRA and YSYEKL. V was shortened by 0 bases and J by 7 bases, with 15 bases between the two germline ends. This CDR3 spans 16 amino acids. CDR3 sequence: CASSQDLRGPPEKLFF. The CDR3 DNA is TGCGCCAGCAGCCAAGATTTGAGAGGGCCCCCTGAAAAACTGTTTTTT.

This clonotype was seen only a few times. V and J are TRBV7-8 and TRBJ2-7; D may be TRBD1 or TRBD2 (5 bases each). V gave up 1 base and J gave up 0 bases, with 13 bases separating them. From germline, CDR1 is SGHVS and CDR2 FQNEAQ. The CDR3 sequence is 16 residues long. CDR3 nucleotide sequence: TGTGCCAGCAGCTTAGGACAGTGGGGGACCTCCTACGAGCAGTACTTC. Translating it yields CASSLGQWGTSYEQYF.

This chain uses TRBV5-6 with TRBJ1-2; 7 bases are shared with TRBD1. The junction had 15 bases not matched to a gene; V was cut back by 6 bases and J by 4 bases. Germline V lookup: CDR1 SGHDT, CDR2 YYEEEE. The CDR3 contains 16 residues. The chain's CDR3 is CASNSPGQALAYGYTF. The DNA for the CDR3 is TGTGCCAGCAACTCCCCAGGACAGGCCCTGGCCTATGGCTACACCTTC.

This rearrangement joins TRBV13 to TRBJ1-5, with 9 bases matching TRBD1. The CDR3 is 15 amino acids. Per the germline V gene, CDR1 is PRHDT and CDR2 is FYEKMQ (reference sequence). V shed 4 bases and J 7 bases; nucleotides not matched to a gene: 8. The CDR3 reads CASSSGTGSRQPQHF. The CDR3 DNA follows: TGTGCCAGCAGCTCCGGGACAGGGAGTCGGCAGCCCCAGCATTTT. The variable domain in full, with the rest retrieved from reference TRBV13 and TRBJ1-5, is AAGVIQSPRHLIKEKRETATLKCYPIPRHDTVYWYQQGPGQDPQFLISFYEKMQSDKGSIPDRFSAQQFSDYHSELNMSSLELGDSALYFCASSSGTGSRQPQHFGDGTRLSIL.

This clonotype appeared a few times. CDR3 sequence reads: CASSQDLYNEQFF. CDR3 DNA sequence: TGTGCCAGCAGCCAAGATCTATACAATGAGCAGTTCTTC. J is TRBJ2-1 and V is TRBV4-2, with no clear D. With 0 bases removed from V and 4 bases from J, the gap between germline ends came to 4 bases. CDR1 and CDR2 from the germline V gene are LGHNA and YNFKEQ. The CDR3 totals 13 residues.

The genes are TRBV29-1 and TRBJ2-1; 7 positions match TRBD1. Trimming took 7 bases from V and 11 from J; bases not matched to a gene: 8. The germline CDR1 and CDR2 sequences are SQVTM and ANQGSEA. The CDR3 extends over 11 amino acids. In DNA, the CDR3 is TGCAGCGCCCTACGGGACAGTAAGCAGTTCTTC. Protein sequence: CSALRDSKQFF.

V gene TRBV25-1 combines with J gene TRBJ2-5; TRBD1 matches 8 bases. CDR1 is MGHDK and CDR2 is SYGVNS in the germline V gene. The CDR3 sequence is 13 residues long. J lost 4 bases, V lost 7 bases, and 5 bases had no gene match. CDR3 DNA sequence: TGTGCCAGCAATCCACAGGGGGTAGAGACCCAGTACTTC. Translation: CASNPQGVETQYF.

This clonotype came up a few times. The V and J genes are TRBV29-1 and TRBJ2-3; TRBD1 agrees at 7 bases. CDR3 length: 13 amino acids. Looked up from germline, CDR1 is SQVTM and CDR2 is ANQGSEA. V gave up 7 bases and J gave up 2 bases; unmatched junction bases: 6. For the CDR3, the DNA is TGCAGCGCCGACAGGGTCTCCACAGATACGCAGTATTTT. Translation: CSADRVSTDTQYF.

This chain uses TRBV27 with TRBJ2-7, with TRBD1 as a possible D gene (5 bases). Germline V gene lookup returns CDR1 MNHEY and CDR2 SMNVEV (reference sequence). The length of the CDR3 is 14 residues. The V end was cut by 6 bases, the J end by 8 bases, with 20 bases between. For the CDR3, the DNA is TGTGCCAGCAGGCCTCTCGAGGTAGGGGCCCAGCAGTACTTC. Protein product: CASRPLEVGAQQYF.

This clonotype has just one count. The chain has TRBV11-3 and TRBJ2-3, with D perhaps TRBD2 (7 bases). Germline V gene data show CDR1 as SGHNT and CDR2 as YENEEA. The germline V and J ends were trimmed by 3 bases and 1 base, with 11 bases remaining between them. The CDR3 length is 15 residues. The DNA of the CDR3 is TGTGCCAGCAGCTTTGAGGGGGGGCGCACAGATACGCAGTATTTT. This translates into CASSFEGGRTDTQYF.